This TCR beta chain was identified during a study of cytomegalovirus exposure and HLA in healthy donors. Germline V CDR1 and CDR2: MGHRA, YSYEKL. V lost 0 bases, J lost 0 bases, and 8 bases lay in between. The CDR3 runs to 15 residues. These donors counted as nominally healthy when sampled, but unrecorded immune exposures were likely. The PCR employed 60 Vbeta primers together with 13 Jbeta primers. Measured with immunoSEQ multiplex PCR; TCRdb has only the in-frame clones, and not every one. The sample yields about 140,000 clones, 78% seen once. This TCR came from a female donor in good health and CMV-seronegative. The sample taken for sequencing was PBMCs. The chain recombines TRBV4-1 with TRBJ1-2; D remains ambiguous. This CDR3 is CASSQDRNPNYGYTF. For the CDR3, the DNA is TGCGCCAGCAGCCAAGATAGAAATCCTAACTATGGCTACACCTTC.